This T cell receptor beta chain is from a study of chemoradiotherapy in HPV16-positive cancers (dated by TCRdb to between 2022 and 2023). Some background on the complete study: Functional T-cell assays on cells from two HPV16-positive patients defined candidate HPV-specific T-cell clones and common TCR motifs. The study set out to ask whether T-cell immunity against the HPV oncoproteins E6 and E7 changes over the course of chemoradiotherapy and whether that immunity affects survival. The candidate HPV-specific TCRs and motifs were subsequently tracked in TCR repertoires obtained from 65 to 95 patients with HPV-related cancers.

Libraries were built with the immunoSEQ multiplex PCR assay. Held by TCRdb, this immuneACCESS table contains in-frame sequences only and omits some clones. Under half of the omission traces to an unresolved V gene where checked; the cause of the rest is unknown. For this sample there are some 20,000 clones; 73% appear just once. The ten top clones hold 2.6% of the sample. Points on this clone: Its antigen is currently not known. One base away there is no much larger clone; base qualities are not given.

Summary of the overall study and its limitations: Expansion of candidate HPV-specific clones and E7-related TCR motifs was observed in the tumor microenvironment during treatment, whereas no such expansion was observed for non-HPV-specific T cells. The functional definition of HPV-specific T cells came from only a couple of HPV16-positive patients, and the survival association was reported for HPV16-positive patients. Improved recurrence-free survival in HPV16-positive patients was associated with expansion of HPV-responsive T cells during chemoradiotherapy.

Repertoires were sampled multiple times during chemoradiotherapy, which allowed clonal expansion in the tumor microenvironment to be followed. The biological material was taken from a patient who underwent chemoradiotherapy. The receptor comes from a human donor with HPV-associated anogenital cancer.

The CDR3 protein sequence reads: CASSPSASATNEKLFF. The nucleotide sequence reads as follows: TGTGCCAGCAGCCCGAGTGCTTCAGCAACTAATGAAAAACTGTTTTTT. The V gene is TRBV4-2 and the J gene is TRBJ1-4; the D gene lacks a confident call. The germline ends are 12 bases apart after V is trimmed by 4 bases and J by 0 bases. Its CDR3 holds 16 amino acids, cysteine through phenylalanine. Of all the DNA, just the CDR3 is kept, 48 bases in frame from base 1. As encoded in the germline V gene, CDR1 is LGHNA while CDR2 is YNFKEQ.